This is a list of T cell receptor beta chains from one sample in a study of blood T cell repertoires in COVID-19. Produced via immunoSEQ multiplex PCR; TCRdb's table is partial and in-frame only. The sample carries roughly 180,000 clones, around 82% recorded once. Sequencing input: peripheral blood. The receptors derive from a woman aged 80 or over with active or convalescent COVID-19. CDR3s include the opening cysteine and the closing phenylalanine or tryptophan. D genes are given only for firm matches. Clone size appears in some rows only: once, few, many, or a class for an expanded clone.

d_gene,abundance,v_gene,j_gene,CDR3aa,CDR3nt
TRBD1,NA,TRBV28,TRBJ1-5,CASSLNVQGLSNQPQHF,TGTGCCAGCAGTTTAAACGTACAGGGGCTTAGCAATCAGCCCCAGCATTTT
NA,NA,TRBV4-1,TRBJ1-1,CASSQTTPTGAEAFF,TGCGCCAGCAGCCAGACTACTCCGACAGGAGCTGAAGCTTTCTTT
TRBD2,NA,TRBV9,TRBJ2-1,CASSRDYSYNEQFF,TGTGCCAGCAGCCGGGACTATTCTTACAATGAGCAGTTCTTC
NA,NA,TRBV12-5,TRBJ2-2,CASGAARDPPTGELFF,TGTGCTAGTGGTGCCGCTAGAGACCCCCCCACCGGGGAGCTGTTTTTT
NA,NA,TRBV30,TRBJ1-2,CAWRTALTGSGYTF,TGTGCCTGGAGAACCGCCCTTACAGGTTCTGGCTACACCTTC
TRBD2,NA,TRBV4-2,TRBJ2-1,CASSQDGGLAAQTNEQFF,TGTGCCAGCAGCCAAGATGGTGGTCTAGCGGCCCAGACCAATGAGCAGTTCTTC
NA,NA,TRBV19,TRBJ1-2,CASSIADIHPYGYTF,TGTGCCAGTAGTATAGCAGACATACACCCCTATGGCTACACCTTC
TRBD2,NA,TRBV5-8,TRBJ2-7,CASTPSGLAREQYF,TGTGCCAGCACCCCTAGCGGACTAGCGAGGGAGCAGTACTTC
TRBD2,NA,TRBV6-5,TRBJ2-1,CASSNPGTTYNEQFF,TGTGCCAGCAGCAACCCCGGGACTACTTACAATGAGCAGTTCTTC
TRBD1,NA,TRBV9,TRBJ1-1,CASSVDWRGQRNTEAFF,TGTGCCAGCAGCGTAGATTGGAGGGGACAGAGGAACACTGAAGCTTTCTTT
NA,NA,TRBV7-2,TRBJ2-3,CASSSGAGDTQYF,TGTGCCAGCAGCTCCGGGGCGGGGGATACGCAGTATTTT
NA,NA,TRBV19,TRBJ1-6,CASTRGRLKPYSYNSPLHF,TGTGCCAGCACCCGCGGCAGACTAAAACCTTACTCCTATAATTCACCCCTCCACTTT
NA,once,TRBV3-1/TRBV3-2,TRBJ1-5,CASSQDLAGNQPQHF,TGTGCCAGCAGCCAAGACTTGGCCGGCAATCAGCCCCAGCATTTT
NA,few,TRBV5-1,TRBJ1-2,CASSPDGGSFGYTF,TGCGCCAGCAGCCCCGACGGGGGATCTTTTGGCTACACCTTC
NA,NA,TRBV7-8,TRBJ2-2,CASSLKAMNTGELFF,TGTGCCAGCAGCTTAAAAGCGATGAACACCGGGGAGCTGTTTTTT
NA,NA,TRBV19,TRBJ1-2,CASTLTPERGYTF,TGTGCCAGTACCCTAACTCCAGAGCGGGGCTACACCTTC
NA,NA,TRBV7-2,TRBJ1-6,CASSFGGHGNSPLHF,TGTGCCAGCAGCTTTGGCGGGCATGGTAATTCACCCCTCCACTTT
TRBD1,once,TRBV5-4,TRBJ1-4,CASSLRGSHEKLFF,TGTGCCAGCAGCCTCAGGGGGTCGCATGAAAAACTGTTTTTT
TRBD2,NA,TRBV30,TRBJ2-1,CAWGRTSGDNEQFF,TGTGCCTGGGGAAGGACTAGCGGGGACAATGAGCAGTTCTTC
TRBD1,NA,TRBV9,TRBJ2-6,CASTGTGLANVLTF,TGTGCCAGCACCGGGACAGGGTTGGCCAACGTCCTGACTTTC
NA,once,TRBV4-1,TRBJ2-1,CASSVAGVHEQFF,TGCGCCAGCAGTGTGGCAGGGGTCCATGAGCAGTTCTTC
TRBD2,NA,TRBV3-1/TRBV3-2,TRBJ2-7,CASGAGGSYEQYF,TGTGCCAGCGGAGCGGGAGGGTCCTACGAGCAGTACTTC
NA,NA,TRBV12-3/TRBV12-4,TRBJ2-1,CASTGGHNEQFF,TGTGCCAGCACGGGTGGCCACAATGAGCAGTTCTTC
NA,NA,TRBV2,TRBJ1-4,CASTADSINEKLFF,TGTGCCAGCACCGCGGACAGCATTAATGAAAAACTGTTTTTT
NA,once,TRBV7-3,TRBJ1-1,CASSLSVGAFTEAFF,TGTGCCAGCAGCTTAAGTGTTGGGGCCTTTACTGAAGCTTTCTTT
TRBD1,NA,TRBV28,TRBJ1-1,CASSWTGGNTEAFF,TGTGCCAGCAGTTGGACAGGGGGGAACACTGAAGCTTTCTTT
TRBD1,NA,TRBV9,TRBJ1-4,CASSAGLTGSCEKLFF,TGTGCCAGCAGCGCCGGTCTGACAGGGTCTTGTGAAAAACTGTTTTTT
NA,once,TRBV19,TRBJ1-5,CASSIYNQPQHF,TGTGCCAGTAGTATATACAATCAGCCCCAGCATTTT
TRBD1,once,TRBV28,TRBJ2-1,CASSPWGTGRFNEQFF,TGTGCCAGCAGTCCCTGGGGGACAGGTAGATTCAATGAGCAGTTCTTC
NA,NA,TRBV9,TRBJ2-7,CASSVALGDEQYF,TGTGCCAGCAGCGTAGCATTAGGAGACGAGCAGTACTTC
NA,NA,TRBV11-2,TRBJ1-3,CASSLPGFPGNTIYF,TGTGCCAGCAGCTTACCGGGTTTCCCTGGAAACACCATATATTTT
NA,few,TRBV7-2,TRBJ1-1,CASSLRSAGNTEAFF,TGTGCCAGCAGCTTAAGGTCGGCGGGGAACACTGAAGCTTTCTTT
TRBD1,NA,TRBV19,TRBJ1-1,CASSRTGATEAFF,TGTGCCAGTAGTCGGACAGGGGCCACTGAAGCTTTCTTT
TRBD2,NA,TRBV18,TRBJ2-7,CASSPLTSGGYEQYF,TGTGCCAGCTCACCATTGACTAGCGGGGGTTACGAGCAGTACTTC
NA,NA,TRBV24-1,TRBJ2-3,CATSLPSGADTQYF,TGTGCCACCTCTCTTCCTTCCGGGGCAGATACGCAGTATTTT
NA,few,TRBV12-3/TRBV12-4,TRBJ2-2,CASTTRNTGELFF,TGTGCCAGTACTACAAGGAACACCGGGGAGCTGTTTTTT
NA,NA,TRBV20-1,TRBJ2-1,CSADGLNEQFF,TGCAGTGCTGACGGACTCAATGAGCAGTTCTTC
TRBD1,NA,TRBV6-5,TRBJ1-4,CASKDRGGGEKLFF,TGTGCCAGCAAGGACAGGGGAGGCGGTGAAAAACTGTTTTTT
TRBD1,NA,TRBV7-8,TRBJ2-7,CASSQPGQGVPYF,TGTGCCAGCAGCCAGCCGGGACAGGGCGTTCCGTACTTC
NA,NA,TRBV11-2,TRBJ1-1,CASSLTDNTEAFF,TGTGCCAGCAGCTTAACAGATAACACTGAAGCTTTCTTT
TRBD1,NA,TRBV14,TRBJ1-3,CASSYGQGKIGNTIYF,TGTGCCAGCAGCTACGGACAGGGGAAAATCGGAAACACCATATATTTT
NA,NA,TRBV19,TRBJ2-7,CASSPGPSRTYEQYF,TGTGCCAGTAGCCCGGGTCCCAGTAGAACCTACGAGCAGTACTTC
TRBD2,NA,TRBV18,TRBJ2-2,CASSEAGDLTNTGELFF,TGTGCCAGCTCGGAAGCGGGGGACCTAACGAACACCGGGGAGCTGTTTTTT
NA,many,TRBV7-9,TRBJ2-2,CASSSRQGWNTGELFF,TGTGCCAGCAGTAGCCGTCAGGGATGGAACACCGGGGAGCTGTTTTTT
TRBD1,NA,TRBV18,TRBJ1-5,CASSAGQGGGNQPQHF,TGTGCCAGCTCAGCCGGACAGGGTGGAGGCAATCAGCCCCAGCATTTT
NA,NA,TRBV28,TRBJ2-7,CASRKGGEVYEQYF,TGTGCCAGCAGGAAGGGGGGGGAGGTTTACGAGCAGTACTTC
TRBD1,NA,TRBV30,TRBJ1-1,CAWSVAPGTGVVGNTEAFF,TGTGCCTGGAGTGTGGCTCCCGGGACAGGGGTGGTTGGTAACACTGAAGCTTTCTTT
TRBD2,NA,TRBV5-1,TRBJ2-5,CASSLGALAGGQLETQYF,TGCGCCAGCAGCTTGGGGGCCCTAGCGGGAGGGCAGCTAGAGACCCAGTACTTC
TRBD1,once,TRBV7-9,TRBJ2-7,CASSSTGQAKNVYEQYF,TGTGCCAGCAGCTCAACGGGACAGGCCAAGAACGTTTACGAGCAGTACTTC